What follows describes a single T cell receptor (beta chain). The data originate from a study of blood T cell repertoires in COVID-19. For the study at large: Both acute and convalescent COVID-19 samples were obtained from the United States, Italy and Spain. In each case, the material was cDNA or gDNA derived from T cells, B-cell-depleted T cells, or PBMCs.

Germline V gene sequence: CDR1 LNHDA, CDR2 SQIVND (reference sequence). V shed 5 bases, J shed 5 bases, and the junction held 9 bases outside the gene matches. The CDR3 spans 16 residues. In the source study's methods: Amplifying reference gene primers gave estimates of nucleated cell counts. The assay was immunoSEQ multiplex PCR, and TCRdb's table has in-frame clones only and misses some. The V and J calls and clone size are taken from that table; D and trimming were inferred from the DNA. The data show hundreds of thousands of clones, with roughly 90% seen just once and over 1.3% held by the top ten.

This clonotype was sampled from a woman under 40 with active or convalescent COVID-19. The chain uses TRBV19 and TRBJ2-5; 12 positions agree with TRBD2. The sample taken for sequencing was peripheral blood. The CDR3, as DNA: TGTGCCAGTAGTTTTCTAGCGGGAGGGCCCGCGGAGACCCAGTACTTC. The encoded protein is CASSFLAGGPAETQYF. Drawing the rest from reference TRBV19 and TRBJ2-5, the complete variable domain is DGGITQSPKYLFRKEGQNVTLSCEQNLNHDAMYWYRQDPGQGLRLIYYSQIVNDFQKGDIAEGYSVSREKKESFPLTVTSAQKNPTAFYLCASSFLAGGPAETQYFGPGTRLLVL.